This TCR beta chain was recorded in a study of blood T cell repertoires in COVID-19 (dated by TCRdb to 2018 to 2021). General notes on the study: Collaborator samples came from the United States, Italy and Spain and covered acute and convalescent phases of COVID-19. The prospective study material was composed of cDNA or gDNA derived from T cells, B-cell-depleted T cells, or PBMCs. A de-identified subject ID, COVID-19 status, age in years and sex were almost always included in the sample metadata. Where HLA class I and class II types were available, the types were taken from metadata supplied by the sample provider, not from assay-based typing. The repertoires were released in a freely available public database intended as a resource for research on the immune response to SARS-CoV-2. Samples were obtained from the ongoing ImmuneRACE study (first 160 participants) and from approximately 1,200 subjects provided by 6 global collaborators. The dataset comprised deeply sampled blood TCRbeta repertoires from subjects exposed to, actively infected with, or recovered from COVID-19. The paper's findings and limits, for the study overall: The quantity of clinical and demographic metadata differed by source and by participant and was supplied without curation.

At one collaborating source in Seattle, patients were enrolled during active infection and were followed longitudinally through the course of disease. Collaborating institutions collected whole blood in K2EDTA tubes following their own protocols. Collaborator samples were shipped for TCRbeta analysis as frozen whole blood, isolated PBMCs, or DNA extracted from either sample type. With regard to this clone: Its antigen is still unknown. Base quality data are lacking; no much larger clone is found one base away.

TCRbeta CDR3 regions were amplified from genomic DNA by means of the immunoSEQ Assay, a bias-controlled multiplex PCR. The study's own analysis went as follows. The number of nucleated cells in each sample was estimated from the amplification of reference gene primers within the assay. To quantify the absolute abundance of each unique TCRbeta CDR3 rearrangement, sequence reads were collapsed and filtered. Productive Simpson clonality was computed per sample as the square root of Simpson's diversity index over productive rearrangements. The source is immuneACCESS, and TCRdb retained only in-frame sequences with V and J called. Part of the clones is not carried over; for the studies checked, unresolved V genes explain less than half of this, and the remainder is unexplained. The V and J calls and the clone size are those of that table, but D and trimming were determined from the DNA. Within this sample are 440,000 or so clones, with approximately 89% of them counted one time only. The ten largest clones capture under 2% of the sample.

The sequenced material came from peripheral blood. This TCR derives from a woman aged 40 to 50 with COVID-19, enrolled during active disease.

The CDR3 region: CASSRTTGGYTEAFF. The nucleotides read TGTGCCAGCAGCCGGACAACAGGGGGCTACACTGAAGCTTTCTTT. The chain is assembled from TRBV5-4 and TRBJ1-1, with 9 junctional bases fitting TRBD1. From its cysteine to its phenylalanine, the CDR3 spans 15 amino acids. Solely the CDR3 DNA is kept, with 45 bases framed from the first base. The germline V and J ends show losses of 4 bases and 3 bases respectively, and no gene match explains 7 bases of the junction. Looking up the germline V gene (reference sequence) yields CDR1 SGHNT and CDR2 YYREEE.